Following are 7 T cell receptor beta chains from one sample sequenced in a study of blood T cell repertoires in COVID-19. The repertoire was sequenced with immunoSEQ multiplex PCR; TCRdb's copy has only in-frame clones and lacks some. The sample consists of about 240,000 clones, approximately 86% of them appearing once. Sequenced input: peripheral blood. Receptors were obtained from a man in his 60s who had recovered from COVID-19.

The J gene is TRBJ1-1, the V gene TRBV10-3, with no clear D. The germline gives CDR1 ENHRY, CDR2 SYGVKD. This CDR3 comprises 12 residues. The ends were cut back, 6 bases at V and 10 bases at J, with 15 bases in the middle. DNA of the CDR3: TGTGCCATCAGGTCGGAACAACTACGAGCTTTCTTT. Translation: CAIRSEQLRAFF.

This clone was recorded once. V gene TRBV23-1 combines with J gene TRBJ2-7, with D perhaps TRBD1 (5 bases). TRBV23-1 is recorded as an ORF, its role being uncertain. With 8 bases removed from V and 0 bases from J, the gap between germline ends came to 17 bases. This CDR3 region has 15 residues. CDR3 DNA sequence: TGCGCCAGCGCTAATCAGGGTGCTCTCTCCTACGAGCAGTACGTC. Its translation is CASANQGALSYEQYV.

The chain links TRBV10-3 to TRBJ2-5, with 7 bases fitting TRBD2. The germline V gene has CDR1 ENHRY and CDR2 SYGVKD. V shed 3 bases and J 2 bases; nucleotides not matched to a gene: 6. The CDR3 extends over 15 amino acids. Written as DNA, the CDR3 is TGTGCCATCAGTGAAGCTAGCGGTCGACAAGAGACCCAGTACTTC. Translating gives CAISEASGRQETQYF.

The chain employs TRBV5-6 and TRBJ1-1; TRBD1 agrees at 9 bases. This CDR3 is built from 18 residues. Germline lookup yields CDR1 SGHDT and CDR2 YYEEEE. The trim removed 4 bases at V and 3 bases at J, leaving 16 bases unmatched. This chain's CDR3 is CASSLGRATGGKYTEAFF. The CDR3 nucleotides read TGTGCCAGCAGCCTTGGGAGGGCGACAGGGGGTAAATACACTGAAGCTTTCTTT.

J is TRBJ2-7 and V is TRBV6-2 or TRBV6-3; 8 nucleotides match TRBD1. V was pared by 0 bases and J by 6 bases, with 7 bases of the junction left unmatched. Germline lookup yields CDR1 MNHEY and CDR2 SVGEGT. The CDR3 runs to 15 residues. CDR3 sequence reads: CASSYSLGQGGEQYF. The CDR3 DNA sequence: TGTGCCAGCAGTTACTCGTTAGGACAGGGTGGCGAGCAGTACTTC.

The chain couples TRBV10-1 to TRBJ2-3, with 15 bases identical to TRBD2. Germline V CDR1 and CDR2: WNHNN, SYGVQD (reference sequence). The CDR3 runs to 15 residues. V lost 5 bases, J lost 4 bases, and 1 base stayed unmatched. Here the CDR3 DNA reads TGCGCCAGCAGTCGGACTAGCGGGGGGGCAGATACGCAGTATTTT. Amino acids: CASSRTSGGADTQYF.

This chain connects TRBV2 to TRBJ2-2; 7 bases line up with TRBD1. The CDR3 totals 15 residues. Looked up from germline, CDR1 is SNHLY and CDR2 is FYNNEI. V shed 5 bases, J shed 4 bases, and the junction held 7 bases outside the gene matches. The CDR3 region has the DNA TGTGCCAGCAGTACGGGGACAGCAACCACCGGGGAGCTGTTTTTT. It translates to CASSTGTATTGELFF.